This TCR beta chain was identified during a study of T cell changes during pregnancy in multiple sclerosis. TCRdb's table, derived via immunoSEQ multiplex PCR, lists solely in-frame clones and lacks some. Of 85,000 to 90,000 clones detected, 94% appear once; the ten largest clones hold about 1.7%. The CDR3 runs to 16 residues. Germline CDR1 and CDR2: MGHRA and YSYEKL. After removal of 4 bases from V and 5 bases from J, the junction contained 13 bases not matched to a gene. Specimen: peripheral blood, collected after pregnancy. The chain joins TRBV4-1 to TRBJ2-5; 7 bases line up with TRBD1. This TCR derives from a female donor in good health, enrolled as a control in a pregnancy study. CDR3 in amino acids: CASSLFSDRWTETQYF. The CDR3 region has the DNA TGCGCCAGCAGCCTTTTCTCGGACAGGTGGACGGAGACCCAGTACTTC.